This paragraph covers one TCR beta chain sequence. Data came from immunoSEQ multiplex PCR; TCRdb stores just in-frame clones and leaves some out. The table records about 96,000 clones, 80% of them present only once. This CDR3 has 14 residues. CDR1 and CDR2 from the germline V gene are MNHEY and SMNVEV (reference sequence). With 5 bases removed from V and 3 bases from J, the gap between germline ends came to 14 bases. The sample originates from a study of blood T cell repertoires in COVID-19. This receptor was obtained from a man in his forties or fifties who had recovered from COVID-19. Sequenced: peripheral blood. The V gene is TRBV27, the J gene TRBJ2-7, with D possibly being TRBD1 (6 bases). The CDR3 DNA reads as TGTGCCAGCAGTAGAGAAACAGGGTTCTACGAGCAGTACTTC. Encoded protein: CASSRETGFYEQYF.